These 21 T cell receptor beta chains share one sample of origin, sequenced in a study of blood T cells in healthy people across ages. PCR was performed a second time for roughly 6 to 12 cycles using a sample-barcoded 5' primer and a J-beta primer mix. TCRdb re-analysed the 5' RACE reads in MiXCR, keeping a single row per CDR3 protein. Here the sample spans some 1.6 million distinct CDR3 sequences, around 35% being singletons. Sequencing used blood. These receptors came from a woman between 25 and 40 years old in good health.

This clonotype was detected only a few times. The CDR3 nucleotides are TGTGCCAGCAGACCCGGGACAGGGATCCTCGGCCGTCAAGAGACCCAGTACTTC. This sequence encodes CASRPGTGILGRQETQYF. V usage is TRBV6-1 and J usage is TRBJ2-5; 9 nucleotides match TRBD1. V was clipped by 6 bases and J by 2 bases; unmatched bases: 16. This CDR3 has 18 residues. CDR1 is MNHNS and CDR2 is SASEGT in the germline V gene.

The rearrangement joins TRBV20-1 to TRBJ1-2; D gene unclear. The CDR3 loop spans 12 amino acids. Trimming took 2 bases from V and 7 from J, leaving 11 bases between them. Germline lookup yields CDR1 DFQATT and CDR2 SNEGSKA (reference sequence). The CDR3 reads CSARFRPVGYTF. The CDR3, as DNA: TGCAGTGCTAGATTCCGGCCGGTTGGCTACACCTTC.

The chain uses TRBV12-3 or TRBV12-4 and TRBJ1-6, with 7 bases aligning to TRBD1. J lost 11 bases, V lost 3 bases, and 13 bases had no gene match. The CDR3 length is 16 residues. Here the CDR3 reads CASSFSQGGVPTPLHF. DNA for the CDR3: TGTGCCAGCAGTTTTTCCCAGGGGGGGGTCCCAACACCCCTCCACTTT.

The genes are TRBV24-1 and TRBJ2-1; 7 bases are a match to TRBD2. The length of the CDR3 is 14 residues. Trimming took 6 bases from V and 5 from J; bases not matched to a gene: 6. Germline V CDR1 and CDR2: KGHDR, SFDVKD. The CDR3 here is CATSSGTPHNEQFF. In DNA, the CDR3 is TGTGCCACCAGTAGCGGGACTCCCCACAATGAGCAGTTCTTC.

The rearrangement links TRBV4-2 to TRBJ1-2; 9 bases match TRBD1. CDR3 size: 11 residues. V trimming: 9 bases; J trimming: 8 bases; junction bases outside the gene matches: 4. Germline V gives CDR1 LGHNA, CDR2 YNFKEQ. CDR3 residues: CASGTGQGYTF. The CDR3 DNA reads TGTGCCAGTGGGACAGGGCAAGGCTACACCTTC.

The chain combines TRBV4-1 with TRBJ1-2; no clear D gene. Germline lookup yields CDR1 MGHRA and CDR2 YSYEKL. Between the trimmed V and J ends, which lost 0 bases and 7 bases, there was a span of 15 bases. The CDR3 extends over 15 amino acids. The CDR3 spells CASSQDILISSGYTF. The DNA of the CDR3 is TGCGCCAGCAGCCAAGATATCCTGATCAGCTCTGGCTACACCTTC.

The CDR3: CASSELHRNTGELFF. Written as DNA, the CDR3 is TGCGCCAGCAGTGAGTTGCATCGTAACACCGGGGAGCTGTTTTTT. The rearrangement joins TRBV10-2 to TRBJ2-2, with no clear D. The CDR3 totals 15 residues. Trimming removed 1 base from V and 2 bases from J, with 8 bases in between. CDR1 and CDR2 (germline): WSHSY, SAAADI.

This clonotype was seen at least ten times. The chain joins TRBV7-2 to TRBJ2-2, with a tentative D call TRBD1 (6 bases). CDR3 length: 14 amino acids. V was cut by 9 bases and J by 5 bases, with 16 bases left in between. CDR1 SGHTA and CDR2 FQGNSA come from the germline V gene. CDR3 nucleotide sequence: TGTGCCAGGAACAGGGTACAACGGACCGGGGAGCTGTTTTTT. It codes for CARNRVQRTGELFF.

The V call is TRBV28, the J call TRBJ2-5, with D possibly matching TRBD1 (8 bases). The CDR3 totals 14 residues. Per the germline V gene, CDR1 is MDHEN and CDR2 is SYDVKM. V dropped 8 bases and J dropped 5 bases, with 18 bases sitting between them. CDR3 sequence (DNA): TGTGCCAGCGGCCAGGGGGCGGGAGTGGAGACCCAGTACTTC. Translating it yields CASGQGAGVETQYF.

The CDR3 loop reads CANRAGVEETQYF. The CDR3 DNA follows: TGTGCCAATCGAGCGGGAGTAGAAGAGACCCAGTACTTC. V usage is TRBV12-3 or TRBV12-4 and J usage is TRBJ2-5; 8 bases fit TRBD2. The CDR3 consists of 13 residues. The J segment lost 3 bases and the V segment lost 10 bases, leaving 7 bases of the junction unmatched.

With regard to this clonotype: It may be a read error: a sequence one base away is much more abundant. The genes are TRBV6-6 and TRBJ2-4; D unclear. CDR1 is MNHNY, CDR2 SVGAGI, per germline (reference sequence). The V gene lost 4 bases and the J gene lost 13 bases, with 11 bases spanning the gap. CDR3 length equals 11 residues. The CDR3 bases are TGTGCCAGCAGTTCCTCCCCCGGACAGTACTTC. The encoded protein is CASSSSPGQYF.

A note on this clonotype: At one boundary the junction diverges from the germline segment, which might be a read error. As DNA, the CDR3 is TGTGCCAGCAGCTTAGTCGGGGGAGAAAATATTCAGTACTTC. Translating it yields CASSLVGGENIQYF. The chain links TRBV7-2 to TRBJ2-4, with a tentative D call TRBD2 (6 bases). Germline V gene lookup returns CDR1 SGHTA and CDR2 FQGNSA. The CDR3 spans 14 residues.

This sequence joins TRBV20-1 and TRBJ2-7, with 10 bases identical to TRBD2. The CDR3 covers 17 residues. CDR1 and CDR2 from the germline V gene are DFQATT and SNEGSKA (reference sequence). V lost 0 bases to trimming and J lost 2 bases; unmatched junction nucleotides: 10. The chain's CDR3 is CSARDLVRSGGAYEQYF. CDR3 DNA sequence: TGCAGTGCTAGAGATCTCGTAAGGAGCGGGGGGGCCTACGAGCAGTACTTC.

The chain uses TRBV7-9 and TRBJ2-7; D call uncertain. The CDR3 has 14 residues. The V end lost 4 bases, the J end lost 2 bases, and 12 bases lay between the germline ends. Germline V lookup: CDR1 SEHNR, CDR2 FQNEAQ (reference sequence). The CDR3, as DNA: TGTGCCAGCAGCTCCTCGATTAAAACCTACGAGCAGTACTTC. It is translated as CASSSSIKTYEQYF.

DNA for the CDR3: TGTGCCAGCAGTTTAGTTCCCGCAGCAGCAACTAATGAAAAACTGTTTTTT. Translation gives CASSLVPAAATNEKLFF. This chain joins TRBV28 and TRBJ1-4; D is unclear. The CDR3 length is 17 residues. Germline values: CDR1 MDHEN, CDR2 SYDVKM. V gave up 2 bases and J gave up 0 bases, with 13 bases separating them. Supplemented by reference TRBV28 and TRBJ1-4, the full variable domain reads DVKVTQSSRYLVKRTGEKVFLECVQDMDHENMFWYRQDPGLGLRLIYFSYDVKMKEKGDIPEGYSVSREKKERFSLILESASTNQTSMYLCASSLVPAAATNEKLFFGSGTQLSVL.

Only a few counts were recorded for this clonotype. This sequence joins TRBV5-1 and TRBJ2-2; 7 positions agree with TRBD1. In germline, CDR1 is SGHRS, CDR2 YFSETQ. This CDR3 is built from 15 residues. V was pared by 0 bases and J by 4 bases, with 3 bases of the junction left unmatched. DNA for the CDR3: TGCGCCAGCAGCTTGGATCCAGGGGGCACCGGGGAGCTGTTTTTT. Amino acid sequence: CASSLDPGGTGELFF.

This clonotype was picked up many times. The V call is TRBV12-3 or TRBV12-4, the J call TRBJ2-7; D gene unclear. The CDR3 totals 15 residues. Trimming removed 6 bases from V and 6 bases from J, with 21 bases in between. The CDR3 is CASSDQLVARLEQYF. Written as DNA, the CDR3 is TGTGCCAGCAGCGATCAGCTCGTTGCTCGTCTCGAGCAGTACTTC.

The chain is built from TRBV7-8 and TRBJ1-2; D is undetermined. Germline V gene lookup returns CDR1 SGHVS and CDR2 FQNEAQ. V dropped 5 bases and J dropped 0 bases, with 7 bases sitting between them. The CDR3 covers 13 residues. In nucleotides, the CDR3 is TGTGCCAGCAGCGTCTGGGCTAACTATGGCTACACCTTC. Its translation is CASSVWANYGYTF.

The CDR3 DNA follows: TGCAGTGCCAAGAGACTAGCGGGGCGGGAGACCCAGTACTTC. Translation gives CSAKRLAGRETQYF. This chain connects TRBV20-1 to TRBJ2-5; 11 nucleotides match TRBD2. The CDR3 runs 14 residues. Germline assignment: CDR1 DFQATT and CDR2 SNEGSKA (reference sequence). V lost 6 bases to trimming and J lost 5 bases; unmatched junction nucleotides: 8.

This clonotype has ten or more counts. This sequence joins TRBV4-1 and TRBJ2-3; unclear D gene. This CDR3 has 17 amino acids. The V gene lost 4 bases and the J gene lost 0 bases, with 17 bases spanning the gap. CDR1 is MGHRA and CDR2 is YSYEKL in the germline V gene. CDR3 coding DNA: TGCGCCAGCAGCCGAGCCAGAAGTCAATCTAGCACAGATACGCAGTATTTT. Translated, it gives CASSRARSQSSTDTQYF.

CDR3 protein: CSAPHGGAGGDTQYF. The CDR3 DNA reads TGCAGTGCTCCCCACGGGGGGGCCGGTGGAGATACGCAGTATTTT. The chain is built from TRBV20-1 and TRBJ2-3, with TRBD2 matching over 8 bases. Germline CDR1 is DFQATT and CDR2 is SNEGSKA (reference sequence). The CDR3 sequence is 15 residues long. V lost 5 bases, J lost 5 bases, and 12 bases stayed unmatched.